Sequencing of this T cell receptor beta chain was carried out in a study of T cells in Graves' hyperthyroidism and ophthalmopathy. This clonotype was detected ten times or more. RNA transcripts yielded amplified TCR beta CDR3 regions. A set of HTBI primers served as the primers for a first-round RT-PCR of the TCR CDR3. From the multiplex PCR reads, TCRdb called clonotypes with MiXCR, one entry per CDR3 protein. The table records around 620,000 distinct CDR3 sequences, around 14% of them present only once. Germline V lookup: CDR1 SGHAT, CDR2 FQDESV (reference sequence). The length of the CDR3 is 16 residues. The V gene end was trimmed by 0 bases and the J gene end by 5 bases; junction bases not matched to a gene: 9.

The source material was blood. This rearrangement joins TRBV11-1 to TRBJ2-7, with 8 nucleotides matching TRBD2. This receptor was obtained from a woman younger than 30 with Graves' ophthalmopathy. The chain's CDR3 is CASSLARAGGRNEQYF. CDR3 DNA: TGTGCCAGCAGCTTAGCGCGGGCGGGAGGCCGGAACGAGCAGTACTTC.